This T cell receptor (beta chain) is from a study of blood T cell repertoires in COVID-19. Study details: The United States, Italy and Spain were the sources of the acute and convalescent COVID-19 samples.

This clone was seen just once. The CDR3 spans 15 residues. Losses at the gene ends were 2 bases for V and 3 bases for J; bases not matched to a gene: 7. CDR1 is SGHKS, CDR2 YYEKEE, per germline (reference sequence). Original processing notes: Estimates of nucleated cell counts were drawn from the amplification of reference gene primers. This table comes from immunoSEQ multiplex PCR, and its TCRdb copy is limited to in-frame clones, with some not included. Clone size and V and J calls were adopted from that table, with D and trimming inferred from the DNA. The data contain about 160,000 clones, roughly 80% of them singletons.

The sample taken for sequencing was peripheral blood. V usage is TRBV5-5 and J usage is TRBJ1-2; TRBD1 agrees at 7 bases. This sequence was found in a woman of 80 years or more with acute or convalescent COVID-19. The CDR3: CASSLLRGLDYGYTF. For the CDR3, the DNA is TGTGCCAGCAGCTTATTGAGGGGGCTTGACTATGGCTACACCTTC. Full variable domain (missing parts from reference TRBV5-5 and TRBJ1-2): DAGVTQSPTHLIKTRGQQVTLRCSPISGHKSVSWYQQVLGQGPQFIFQYYEKEERGRGNFPDRFSARQFPNYSSELNVNALLLGDSALYLCASSLLRGLDYGYTFGSGTRLTVV.